This T cell receptor (beta chain) is from a study of CD8 T cells in ankylosing spondylitis. Study results and caveats: Disease-associated clonotypes exhibited CD8+ identity and were relatively infrequent in peripheral blood.

The table lists this clonotype with a few counts. Its cognate antigen is unknown. TCRdb independently ran MiXCR on the 5' RACE reads; one entry per CDR3 protein. The sample lists roughly 200,000 distinct CDR3 sequences; roughly 12% were seen once. The sequenced sample was blood, either unsorted or a sorted T cell fraction (not recorded which). The receptor comes from a male donor with ankylosing spondylitis or in good health (not recorded which).

The CDR3 region is CASSLGQWNTGELFF. The CDR3 DNA reads TGTGCCAGCAGCTTGGGACAGTGGAACACCGGGGAGCTGTTTTTT. V gene TRBV3-1 combines with J gene TRBJ2-2; TRBD1 aligns across 7 bases. Germline V gene lookup returns CDR1 LGHDT and CDR2 YNNKEL (reference sequence). Trimming cost V 5 bases and J 1 base; bases outside gene matches: 4. The CDR3 extends over 15 amino acids.